The rows below give T cell receptor beta chains drawn from one sample of a study of T cells after yellow fever vaccination. Via MiXCR, TCRdb re-called the 5' RACE reads, giving one row per CDR3 protein. The sample includes around 100,000 distinct CDR3 sequences, roughly 8.9% of them seen just once. The sequencing here drew on CD8+ T cells sorted from PBMCs, taken 45 days after the yellow fever booster vaccination. The receptors derive from a man under 40 who received the YFV17D yellow fever vaccine. CDR3s include the opening cysteine and the closing phenylalanine or tryptophan. A D gene is named only where the DNA matches it firmly. Clone size is not always given. Where it is, it says once, few, many or a class for expanded clones.

>TRBV5-1|many|TRBJ2-3|TRBD2
CASSLWGTSGITDTQYF
TGCGCCAGCAGCTTGTGGGGGACTAGCGGGATAACAGATACGCAGTATTTT
>TRBV29-1|few|TRBJ2-5|.
CSVEEWTEAVGTQYF
TGCAGCGTTGAAGAATGGACAGAGGCAGTGGGGACCCAGTACTTC
>TRBV7-6|.|TRBJ2-5|TRBD2
CASTEAGGWETQYF
TGTGCCAGCACCGAAGCGGGAGGGTGGGAGACCCAGTACTTC
>TRBV18|many|TRBJ2-7|TRBD2
CASSPGTSGSGEQYF
TGTGCCAGCTCACCCGGGACTAGCGGGAGCGGCGAGCAGTACTTC
>TRBV20-1|.|TRBJ2-7|.
CSARLDSYEQYF
TGCAGTGCTAGATTGGACAGTTACGAGCAGTACTTC
>TRBV27|many|TRBJ2-7|.
CASSLAGLDEQYF
TGTGCCAGCAGTCTAGCCGGACTTGACGAGCAGTACTTC
>TRBV5-4|.|TRBJ2-7|TRBD1
CARSFGQGFGEQYF
TGTGCCAGAAGCTTCGGACAGGGTTTCGGCGAGCAGTACTTC
>TRBV10-3|many|TRBJ1-6|.
CAPQRGKCSPLHF
TGTGCCCCCCAACGGGGGAAGTGCTCACCCCTCCACTTT
>TRBV10-3|few|TRBJ2-1|TRBD2
CAISERLAGDNEQFF
TGTGCCATCAGTGAAAGACTAGCGGGAGACAATGAGCAGTTCTTC
>TRBV5-1|few|TRBJ2-1|.
CASSGGLTDNEQFF
TGCGCCAGCAGCGGGGGACTGACAGACAATGAGCAGTTCTTC
>TRBV12-3/TRBV12-4|many|TRBJ2-7|.
CASSWAAGSYEQYF
TGTGCCAGCAGTTGGGCGGCGGGGTCCTACGAGCAGTACTTC
>TRBV7-2|many|TRBJ2-1|.
CASSSDTQALGGFF
TGTGCCAGCAGCTCCGACACCCAAGCGTTGGGAGGGTTCTTC
>TRBV7-2|few|TRBJ2-7|.
CASSPQSPYEQYF
TGTGCCAGCAGCCCCCAGAGTCCCTACGAGCAGTACTTC
>TRBV7-2|many|TRBJ2-2|.
CASSSRTGVVHGELFF
TGTGCCAGCAGCTCACGGACGGGAGTAGTGCACGGGGAGCTGTTTTTT
>TRBV3-1|.|TRBJ2-1|TRBD2
CASSQQSLLWGGSYNEQFF
TGTGCCAGCAGCCAACAAAGCCTCCTCTGGGGCGGGAGCTACAATGAGCAGTTCTTC
>TRBV28|many|TRBJ2-7|TRBD1
CASSFPRRTGTYEQYF
TGTGCCAGCAGTTTCCCCCGACGGACAGGGACCTACGAGCAGTACTTC
>TRBV12-3/TRBV12-4|many|TRBJ2-3|.
CASSFTANTQYF
TGTGCCAGCAGTTTCACGGCGAATACGCAGTATTTT
>TRBV5-1|many|TRBJ2-7|TRBD2
CASKLAGGRLYEQYF
TGCGCCAGCAAACTAGCGGGAGGTCGGTTATACGAGCAGTACTTC
>TRBV15|.|TRBJ2-3|.
CATSRERTDTQYF
TGTGCCACCAGCAGGGAGCGGACAGATACGCAGTATTTT
>TRBV29-1|many|TRBJ2-3|TRBD1
CSVAGGDRGLTDTQYF
TGCAGCGTTGCGGGGGGGGACAGGGGATTAACAGATACGCAGTATTTT
>TRBV3-1|many|TRBJ2-1|TRBD1
CASSPQGYNEQFF
TGTGCCAGCAGCCCACAGGGGTACAATGAGCAGTTCTTC
>TRBV7-8|few|TRBJ2-5|TRBD2
CASSSGTSGRLAQYF
TGTGCCAGCAGTTCCGGGACTAGCGGGAGGTTAGCCCAGTACTTC
>TRBV5-5|.|TRBJ1-1|.
CASSAGLAEAFF
TGTGCCAGCAGCGCTGGGCTGGCTGAAGCTTTCTTT
>TRBV29-1|many|TRBJ1-1|TRBD1
CSVDRFTVDRGYTEAFF
TGCAGCGTTGATAGGTTTACGGTCGACAGGGGATACACTGAAGCTTTCTTT
>TRBV7-9|.|TRBJ1-6|.
CASSPASNSPLHF
TGTGCCAGCAGCCCCGCCTCGAATTCACCCCTCCACTTT
>TRBV29-1|many|TRBJ1-1|.
CSVITGTTTLVAFF
TGCAGCGTGATTACCGGGACTACCACCCTAGTCGCTTTCTTT
>TRBV12-3/TRBV12-4|many|TRBJ1-1|.
CASSLQTVMNTEAFF
TGTGCCAGCAGCCTACAGACAGTCATGAACACTGAAGCTTTCTTT
>TRBV11-1|few|TRBJ2-1|.
CASSLAVGQDRPSYNEQFF
TGTGCCAGCAGCTTAGCGGTGGGCCAGGACAGACCCTCCTACAATGAGCAGTTCTTC
>TRBV6-5|many|TRBJ2-5|.
CASSYQETQYF
TGTGCCAGCAGTTACCAAGAGACCCAGTACTTC
>TRBV5-5|many|TRBJ2-1|TRBD2
CASSLILADLRSYNEQFF
TGTGCCAGCAGCTTAATACTAGCGGACCTCCGCTCCTACAATGAGCAGTTCTTC
>TRBV27|few|TRBJ2-7|.
CASSGWEKTYEQYF
TGTGCCAGCTCAGGGTGGGAGAAGACCTACGAGCAGTACTTC
>TRBV5-1|medium-sized|TRBJ2-1|TRBD1
CASSFEGGPWFF
TGCGCCAGCAGCTTTGAAGGGGGCCCATGGTTCTTC
>TRBV27|many|TRBJ1-4|.
CAGLRVTTNEKLFF
TGTGCCGGTCTCCGGGTGACAACTAATGAAAAACTGTTTTTT
>TRBV12-3/TRBV12-4|many|TRBJ2-3|.
CASHLTTDTQYF
TGTGCCAGCCACCTTACCACAGATACGCAGTATTTT
>TRBV11-2|.|TRBJ2-1|.
CASSPSPYLGEQFF
TGTGCCAGCAGCCCCTCGCCCTATCTTGGTGAGCAGTTCTTC
>TRBV7-3|few|TRBJ1-6|.
CASSSLGGSPLHF
TGTGCCAGCAGCTCCCTTGGCGGTTCACCCCTCCACTTT
>TRBV6-5|few|TRBJ2-1|.
CASSYSYPDNEQFF
TGTGCCAGCAGTTACTCGTACCCTGACAATGAGCAGTTCTTC
>TRBV7-9|many|TRBJ1-4|.
CASSFNQEKLFF
TGTGCCAGCAGCTTCAATCAGGAAAAACTGTTTTTT
>TRBV30|many|TRBJ2-7|.
CAWSGDGGFRSYEQYF
TGTGCCTGGAGTGGGGACGGAGGTTTTCGCTCCTACGAGCAGTACTTC
>TRBV2|few|TRBJ2-5|TRBD2
CASRGLAGGPKETQYF
TGTGCCAGCAGGGGACTAGCGGGAGGGCCGAAAGAGACCCAGTACTTC
>TRBV20-1|.|TRBJ2-3|.
CSARGEISTDTQYF
TGCAGTGCTAGAGGAGAGATCAGCACAGATACGCAGTATTTT
>TRBV20-1|.|TRBJ2-7|.
CSATEDSHEQYF
TGCAGTGCTACTGAGGACAGCCACGAGCAGTACTTC
>TRBV20-1|many|TRBJ1-4|.
CSARVRLNEKLFF
TGCAGTGCCAGGGTCAGGTTAAATGAAAAACTGTTTTTT
>TRBV6-2/TRBV6-3|.|TRBJ2-7|.
CASSGGGEQYF
TGTGCCAGCAGTGGGGGTGGCGAGCAGTACTTC
>TRBV6-6|many|TRBJ2-7|.
CASRAEEQYF
TGTGCCAGCAGGGCAGAAGAGCAGTACTTC
>TRBV7-6|.|TRBJ2-1|.
CASRGPPNEQFF
TGTGCCAGCAGAGGACCTCCCAATGAGCAGTTCTTC
>TRBV20-1|many|TRBJ2-5|TRBD1
CSARTGVETQYF
TGCAGTGCTAGAACAGGGGTTGAGACCCAGTACTTC
>TRBV25-1|many|TRBJ2-3|TRBD2
CASSEIFLAGGADTQYF
TGTGCCAGCAGTGAAATATTCCTAGCGGGGGGAGCAGATACGCAGTATTTT
>TRBV28|.|TRBJ2-3|.
CASSPYSGADTQYF
TGTGCCAGCAGTCCCTACTCGGGGGCAGATACGCAGTATTTT
>TRBV15|.|TRBJ1-5|.
CATSREPGESGNLPQHF
TGTGCCACCAGCAGAGAACCCGGAGAATCCGGCAATCTGCCCCAGCATTTT
>TRBV5-1|many|TRBJ2-1|TRBD1
CASSAQPGTGFNEQFF
TGCGCCAGCAGCGCACAACCCGGGACAGGGTTCAATGAGCAGTTCTTC
>TRBV20-1|many|TRBJ2-3|TRBD2
CSAGGLAGVEDTQYF
TGCAGTGCTGGGGGACTAGCGGGAGTAGAAGATACGCAGTATTTT
>TRBV6-5|many|TRBJ2-1|TRBD2
CASSYSSGRNSYNEQFF
TGTGCCAGCAGTTATAGTAGCGGGAGGAACTCCTACAATGAGCAGTTCTTC
>TRBV6-1|many|TRBJ2-5|TRBD1
CASLKGQGGETQYF
TGTGCCAGCTTAAAAGGACAGGGCGGCGAGACCCAGTACTTC